The next 27 T cell receptor beta chains were all read from a single sample in a study of T cells in Graves' hyperthyroidism and ophthalmopathy. The CDR3 regions of TCR beta were amplified from RNA transcripts. An initial round of RT-PCR targeting the TCR CDR3 relied on the HTBI primer set. TCRdb reanalysed the multiplex PCR reads using MiXCR and keeps one entry per CDR3 protein. The sample shows under 450,000 distinct CDR3 sequences, about 17% of them seen only once. Input material: blood. These receptors were obtained from a woman in her 30s with Graves' hyperthyroidism that later progressed to Graves' ophthalmopathy.

V and J are TRBV27 and TRBJ2-4, with D tentatively TRBD2 (6 bases). This CDR3 contains 15 residues. Germline V gene sequence: CDR1 MNHEY, CDR2 SMNVEV (reference sequence). Trimming left V 6 bases short and J 0 bases short, with 12 bases between. CDR3 DNA: TGTGCCAGCAGGGGACTGGAACTAGCCAAAAACATTCAGTACTTC. Translation: CASRGLELAKNIQYF.

The V gene is TRBV29-1, the J gene TRBJ1-1; D is perhaps TRBD1 (5 bases). V was pared by 7 bases and J by 1 base, with 22 bases between. CDR1 and CDR2 from the germline V gene are SQVTM and ANQGSEA. The CDR3 covers 16 residues. The CDR3 region is CSADELGDFSNTEAFF. The CDR3 DNA follows: TGCAGCGCCGATGAGTTGGGGGATTTTTCGAACACTGAAGCTTTCTTT.

This clonotype was counted ten times or more. A much larger clone differs from this one at a single base, so this may be a read error. V is TRBV28 and J is TRBJ1-4; no firm D call. Trimming removed 6 bases from V and 0 bases from J, with 8 bases in between. Germline V lookup: CDR1 MDHEN, CDR2 SYDVKM. CDR3 length equals 14 residues. The CDR3 DNA reads TGTGCCAGCAGCCTACTCTCAACTAATGAAAAACTGTTTTTT. Its protein is CASSLLSTNEKLFF. The entire variable domain, with the rest obtained from reference TRBV28 and TRBJ1-4, is as follows: DVKVTQSSRYLVKRTGEKVFLECVQDMDHENMFWYRQDPGLGLRLIYFSYDVKMKEKGDIPEGYSVSREKKERFSLILESASTNQTSMYLCASSLLSTNEKLFFGSGTQLSVL.

The chain employs TRBV28 and TRBJ1-6, with D perhaps TRBD1 (6 bases). V shed 8 bases and J shed 10 bases, with 18 bases lying between them. CDR1 MDHEN and CDR2 SYDVKM come from the germline V gene. The CDR3 is made up of 14 amino acids. CDR3 in amino acids: CASDVGQGYSPLHF. For the CDR3, the DNA is TGTGCCAGCGATGTGGGGCAGGGGTACTCACCCCTCCACTTT. The whole variable domain, remainder taken from reference TRBV28 and TRBJ1-6, is DVKVTQSSRYLVKRTGEKVFLECVQDMDHENMFWYRQDPGLGLRLIYFSYDVKMKEKGDIPEGYSVSREKKERFSLILESASTNQTSMYLCASDVGQGYSPLHFGNGTRLTVT.

At least ten counts were recorded for this clonotype. The chain employs TRBV12-3 or TRBV12-4 and TRBJ1-2; TRBD1 matches at 11 bases. The CDR3 has 16 residues. Trimming at V came to 7 bases and at J to 1 base, leaving 8 bases not matched to a gene. The CDR3 region is CASTNPGTGGNYGYTF. Here the CDR3 DNA reads TGTGCCAGCACCAACCCCGGGACAGGGGGTAACTATGGCTACACCTTC.

This clonotype was seen many times. The chain joins TRBV27 to TRBJ1-5, with D possibly being TRBD1 (5 bases). Germline CDR1 and CDR2: MNHEY and SMNVEV (reference sequence). Trimming took 5 bases from V and 1 from J, leaving 15 bases between them. CDR3 size: 16 residues. This CDR3 is CASSPQTAGSNQPQHF. DNA for the CDR3: TGTGCCAGCAGTCCACAGACAGCTGGAAGCAATCAGCCCCAGCATTTT.

Only one count was recorded for this clonotype. The chain is built from TRBV11-2 and TRBJ1-2, with D possibly TRBD1 on 5 matching bases. The CDR3 contains 15 residues. The germline V gene has CDR1 SGHAT and CDR2 FQNNGV. The V gene lost 1 base and the J gene lost 8 bases, with 17 bases spanning the gap. The CDR3 sequence: CASSLGGWQGTGYTF. CDR3 sequence (DNA): TGTGCCAGCAGCTTAGGCGGCTGGCAGGGTACCGGCTACACCTTC. The whole variable domain, filled in from reference TRBV11-2 and TRBJ1-2, reads EAGVAQSPRYKIIEKRQSVAFWCNPISGHATLYWYQQILGQGPKLLIQFQNNGVVDDSQLPKDRFSAERLKGVDSTLKIQPAKLEDSAVYLCASSLGGWQGTGYTFGSGTRLTVV.

Points on this clonotype: Just one base apart from a much larger clone, this may be a read error. The J gene is TRBJ2-7, the V gene TRBV27; the D is unclear. TRBJ2-1 matches the DNA end more closely, so the J call is doubtful. The CDR3 contains 13 residues. Germline CDR1 MNHEY, CDR2 SMNVEV (reference sequence). CDR3 region: CASSLRLPYEQFF. The CDR3 DNA reads TGTGCCAGCAGTTTACGACTCCCCTACGAGCAGTTCTTC.

This clonotype has a handful of counts. The chain recombines TRBV7-9 with TRBJ2-1; no firm D call. The CDR3 has 15 amino acids. CDR1 and CDR2 from the germline V gene are SEHNR and FQNEAQ (reference sequence). Trimming left V 5 bases short and J 10 bases short, with 21 bases between. DNA of the CDR3: TGTGCCAGCAGCGGTGAGAGGCTACCTCCCTGGGAGCAGTTCTTC. Its protein is CASSGERLPPWEQFF.

This clonotype was counted a few times. The chain is built from TRBV30 and TRBJ2-7; the D is unclear. CDR1 and CDR2 (germline): GTSNPN, SVGIG (reference sequence). This CDR3 has 14 amino acids. V was clipped by 1 base and J by 0 bases, with 10 bases between them. The CDR3 here is CAWSGLPTSYEQYF. In DNA, the CDR3 is TGTGCCTGGAGTGGGCTACCAACCTCCTACGAGCAGTACTTC.

The chain carries TRBV4-1 and TRBJ1-1; no clear D. CDR3 length: 15 amino acids. Trimming cost V 2 bases and J 4 bases, with 14 bases left between them. From germline, CDR1 is MGHRA and CDR2 YSYEKL. In DNA, the CDR3 is TGCGCCAGCAGCCAAACCCCACGGGCCATCACTGAAGCTTTCTTT. This encodes CASSQTPRAITEAFF.

In this sample, this clonotype turned up a few times. J is TRBJ2-1 and V is TRBV4-1; the D gene could be TRBD1 or TRBD2 (5 bases each). In germline, CDR1 is MGHRA, CDR2 YSYEKL. The CDR3 loop spans 15 amino acids. Trimming left V 4 bases short and J 6 bases short, with 16 bases between. For the CDR3, the DNA is TGCGCCAGCAGCCCTCCGGGACCAGTCGGCAATGAGCAGTTCTTC. Its protein is CASSPPGPVGNEQFF.

This clonotype was recorded many times. The V call is TRBV29-1, the J call TRBJ2-1; weak D call: TRBD2 (6 bases). Germline V gives CDR1 SQVTM, CDR2 ANQGSEA. The CDR3 runs to 12 residues. Trimming took 3 bases from V and 7 from J, leaving 10 bases between them. CDR3 amino acids: CSVEALANEQFF. DNA for the CDR3: TGCAGCGTTGAGGCCCTAGCGAATGAGCAGTTCTTC.

This clonotype showed up many times. The J gene is TRBJ1-5, the V gene TRBV19, with 9 bases lining up with TRBD1. The V and J ends lost 5 bases and 6 bases, in that order; junction bases with no gene match: 2. CDR1 LNHDA and CDR2 SQIVND come from the germline V gene (reference sequence). This CDR3 comprises 13 residues. Written as DNA, the CDR3 is TGTGCCAGTAGTCCGGGACAGGGTCAGCCCCAGCATTTT. This encodes CASSPGQGQPQHF.

The V call is TRBV7-9, the J call TRBJ1-3, with D possibly matching TRBD1 (6 bases). V lost 7 bases and J lost 3, with 19 bases in between. Germline V gene sequence: CDR1 SEHNR, CDR2 FQNEAQ (reference sequence). The CDR3 covers 16 residues. CDR3 protein: CASTLIQGNNGNTIYF. Here the CDR3 DNA reads TGTGCCAGCACCTTGATACAGGGTAATAATGGAAACACCATATATTTT.

This clonotype was seen at least ten times. This chain uses TRBV2 with TRBJ1-6, with D maybe TRBD1 (6 bases). Germline loops: CDR1 SNHLY, CDR2 FYNNEI. The CDR3 length is 15 residues. V was shortened by 6 bases and J by 6 bases, with 15 bases between the two germline ends. CDR3 sequence reads: CASSRDRSGNSPLHF. The CDR3 region has the DNA TGTGCCAGCAGCAGAGACAGGAGCGGTAATTCACCCCTCCACTTT.

The chain uses TRBV6-5 and TRBJ2-7; TRBD1 matches 10 bases. Germline V lookup: CDR1 MNHEY, CDR2 SVGAGI. CDR3 size: 16 residues. V shed 4 bases, J shed 4 bases, and the junction held 10 bases outside the gene matches. CDR3 DNA: TGTGCCAGCAGTTCGACAGGGGGCGGTTTAAGGTACGAGCAGTACTTC. It translates to CASSSTGGGLRYEQYF.

As to this clonotype: An end of the junction does not agree with germline; a read error may underlie this. The chain is built from TRBV4-1 and TRBJ2-7; 10 bases match TRBD1. The CDR3 sequence is 15 residues long. Germline CDR1 reads MGHRA; CDR2 reads YSYEKL. In nucleotides, the CDR3 is TGCGCCAGCAGCCAAGGACAGGGGGCAGCCTACGAGCAGTACTTT. It is translated as CASSQGQGAAYEQYF.

This clonotype was observed a handful of times. The chain is built from TRBV12-3 or TRBV12-4 and TRBJ2-2; 7 positions match TRBD1. This CDR3 region has 15 residues. Trimming cost V 6 bases and J 2 bases; bases outside gene matches: 6. The CDR3 reads CASSHGQENTGELFF. The CDR3 nucleotides read TGTGCCAGCAGCCACGGACAGGAAAACACCGGGGAGCTGTTTTTT.

The rearrangement links TRBV11-3 to TRBJ2-1; D is uncertain. Trimming cost V 1 base and J 6 bases, with 13 bases left between them. The CDR3 totals 15 residues. Germline V gene lookup returns CDR1 SGHNT and CDR2 YENEEA. The CDR3 is CASSLAPARPNEQFF. Written as DNA, the CDR3 is TGTGCCAGCAGCTTAGCCCCGGCAAGGCCCAATGAGCAGTTCTTC.

The chain carries TRBV27 and TRBJ2-7; perhaps TRBD1 as D (6 bases). The CDR3 contains 13 residues. V lost 7 bases, J lost 5 bases, and 15 bases lay in between. Germline V lookup: CDR1 MNHEY, CDR2 SMNVEV (reference sequence). This chain's CDR3 is CASTSYRVNEQYF. CDR3 sequence (DNA): TGTGCCAGCACATCATACAGGGTTAACGAGCAGTACTTC.

The sample holds many counts of this clonotype. V usage is TRBV27 and J usage is TRBJ2-7; D may be TRBD2 (6 bases). V was clipped by 3 bases and J by 3 bases, with 12 bases between them. The CDR3 is 14 residues long. Germline assignment: CDR1 MNHEY and CDR2 SMNVEV (reference sequence). The CDR3 bases are TGTGCCAGCAGTTTGGGGATTAGCGGCTACGAGCAGTACTTC. This translates into CASSLGISGYEQYF.

There are many counts of this clonotype. The CDR3 loop is CASSPFGAGVNQPQHF. In DNA, the CDR3 is TGTGCCAGCAGTCCCTTCGGGGCAGGGGTCAATCAGCCCCAGCATTTT. The V and J genes are TRBV28 and TRBJ1-5; D is perhaps TRBD1 (6 bases). The CDR3 covers 16 residues. CDR1 MDHEN and CDR2 SYDVKM come from the germline V gene. V lost 5 bases and J lost 3, with 17 bases in between.

In regard to this clonotype: This clone may be a read error of a much larger clone one base away. The J gene is TRBJ2-1, the V gene TRBV28; tentatively, D is TRBD2 (5 bases). Germline-derived CDR1 and CDR2 are MDHEN and SYDVKM. The V and J ends lost 4 bases and 6 bases respectively, with 10 bases between them. The CDR3 totals 13 residues. The CDR3 region is CASSCWGANEQFF. In nucleotides, the CDR3 is TGTGCCAGCAGTTGTTGGGGAGCCAATGAGCAGTTCTTC.

The V gene is TRBV4-1, the J gene TRBJ1-1, with unresolved D. CDR1 and CDR2 (germline): MGHRA, YSYEKL. The V end was cut by 0 bases, the J end by 1 base, with 12 bases between. This CDR3 spans 16 amino acids. In DNA form, the CDR3 reads TGCGCCAGCAGCCAAGAAAGTGGGTCTTGGAACACTGAAGCTTTCTTT. Protein sequence: CASSQESGSWNTEAFF.

V gene TRBV28 combines with J gene TRBJ1-2, with 7 bases fitting TRBD1. The CDR3 spans 14 residues. With 3 bases clipped from V and 3 bases from J, the junction kept 4 bases outside the gene matches. Germline assignment: CDR1 MDHEN and CDR2 SYDVKM. The DNA of the CDR3 is TGTGCCAGCAGTTTTGACAGGGTCGACTATGGCTACACCTTC. Translation gives CASSFDRVDYGYTF.

The table lists this clonotype with a few counts. CDR3 coding DNA: TGTGCCAGCAGCTTAGGTCCGGCTAGCACAGATACGCAGTATTTT. It yields the protein CASSLGPASTDTQYF. The V and J genes are TRBV7-7 and TRBJ2-3, with D hard to call. Germline assignment: CDR1 SSHAT and CDR2 FNYEAQ (reference sequence). Trimming took 1 base from V and 0 from J, leaving 8 bases between them. The CDR3 is made up of 15 amino acids.